A selection of T cell receptor beta chains follows, all from one sample in a study of blood T cell repertoires in COVID-19. Using immunoSEQ multiplex PCR, the repertoire was profiled, and TCRdb retains in-frame clones only, with some absent. Here the sample spans under 200,000 clones, approximately 82% being singletons. The sample comprised PBMCs or T cells enriched from blood (not recorded which). These receptors all stem from an older woman with acute COVID-19. The CDR3 runs from the conserved cysteine through the conserved F or W. The order of the fields is J gene, D gene, V gene, clone size, CDR3 protein, CDR3 DNA. A D gene is named only where the DNA matches it firmly. Clone size is stated in some rows and not others, as once, few, many or a class when expanded.

TRBJ2-5 | . | TRBV4-2 | once | CASSQDLGRETQYF | TGTGCCAGCAGCCAAGATCTGGGGCGAGAGACCCAGTACTTC
TRBJ2-5 | TRBD2 | TRBV11-2 | . | CASSLGQRGDQETQYF | TGTGCCAGCAGCTTAGGACAGCGGGGAGACCAAGAGACCCAGTACTTC
TRBJ1-3 | . | TRBV7-2 | . | CASSLVTGSLSGNTIYF | TGTGCCAGCAGCTTAGTTACGGGGTCGCTCTCTGGAAACACCATATATTTT
TRBJ2-3 | . | TRBV19 | . | CASSAASTDTQYF | TGTGCCAGTTCAGCGGCTAGCACAGATACGCAGTATTTT
TRBJ1-1 | TRBD1 | TRBV2 | few | CASSLTGDTEAFF | TGTGCCAGCAGTCTAACAGGGGACACTGAAGCTTTCTTT
TRBJ1-2 | . | TRBV18 | . | CASSLSERTGYTF | TGTGCCAGCTCACTATCGGAGCGAACTGGCTACACCTTC
TRBJ1-4 | . | TRBV5-1 | few | CASSPGLATNEKLFF | TGCGCCAGCAGCCCGGGACTTGCAACTAATGAAAAACTGTTTTTT
TRBJ2-5 | . | TRBV18 | few | CASSPLGGREETQYF | TGTGCCAGCTCACCACTTGGGGGCAGGGAAGAGACCCAGTACTTC
TRBJ2-3 | . | TRBV5-6 | . | CASSTFLVGVTDTQYF | TGTGCCAGCAGCACCTTCCTGGTAGGGGTCACAGATACGCAGTATTTT
TRBJ2-7 | . | TRBV4-3 | . | CASSRDLGEQYF | TGCGCCAGCAGCCGTGACTTAGGCGAGCAGTACTTC
TRBJ1-1 | TRBD1 | TRBV5-1 | . | CASKMGQGASGTEAFF | TGCGCCAGCAAAATGGGACAGGGGGCGAGCGGAACTGAAGCTTTCTTT
TRBJ2-3 | TRBD2 | TRBV2 | . | CASGGGGARTDTQYF | TGTGCCAGCGGGGGCGGGGGGGCGCGCACAGATACGCAGTATTTT
TRBJ1-6 | TRBD1 | TRBV27 | . | CASSPNRGNSPLHF | TGTGCCAGCAGCCCCAACAGGGGAAATTCACCCCTCCACTTT
TRBJ2-5 | . | TRBV11-2 | few | CASSLSEETQYF | TGTGCCAGCAGCTTATCCGAAGAGACCCAGTACTTC
TRBJ1-4 | . | TRBV14 | . | CASSQDRGKKLFF | TGTGCCAGCAGCCAAGACCGGGGGAAAAAACTGTTTTTT
TRBJ1-5 | TRBD1 | TRBV9 | . | CASSETGDHTQPQHF | TGTGCCAGCAGCGAAACAGGGGACCACACTCAGCCCCAGCATTTT
TRBJ1-2 | . | TRBV14 | . | CASSQVRGANYGYTF | TGTGCCAGCAGCCAAGTTAGAGGAGCTAACTATGGCTACACCTTC
TRBJ2-3 | . | TRBV10-3 | . | CAINGGLMEQGTQYF | TGTGCCATCAACGGGGGACTGATGGAGCAAGGTACGCAGTATTTT
TRBJ2-2 | . | TRBV30 | . | CAWSVYGELFF | TGTGCCTGGAGTGTATACGGGGAGCTGTTTTTT
TRBJ2-3 | . | TRBV5-5 | once | CASSLLLLSDTQYF | TGTGCCAGCAGCCTCTTACTTCTGTCAGATACGCAGTATTTT
TRBJ1-2 | . | TRBV28 | . | CASSENGQLLGGYTF | TGTGCCAGCAGTGAAAACGGACAGTTACTAGGCGGCTACACCTTC
TRBJ2-3 | TRBD2 | TRBV9 | . | CASSTGTSGISTDTQYF | TGTGCCAGCAGCACCGGGACTAGCGGGATTAGCACAGATACGCAGTATTTT
TRBJ1-1 | . | TRBV19 | . | CASSYLGGTEAFF | TGTGCCAGCTCCTACTTGGGGGGCACTGAAGCTTTCTTT
TRBJ1-6 | . | TRBV10-3 | . | CAISEKGLNSPLHF | TGTGCCATCAGTGAGAAGGGGCTCAATTCACCCCTCCACTTT
TRBJ2-7 | TRBD1 | TRBV6-5 | . | CASSYTLGQGYEQYF | TGTGCCAGCAGTTATACACTCGGACAGGGCTACGAGCAGTACTTC